The source of this T cell receptor (beta chain) is a study of graft-versus-host responses after intestinal transplantation. The CDR3 contains 15 residues. The germline V gene encodes CDR1 MNHEY and CDR2 SMNVEV (reference sequence). V was pared by 3 bases and J by 6 bases, with 8 bases of the junction left unmatched. Sequenced by immunoSEQ multiplex PCR; TCRdb stores in-frame clones only, minus some. The sample consists of about 86,000 clones, about nine tenths of them appearing once. Of note for this clone: Antigen specificity is unknown.

This receptor was identified in a human donor who was the organ donor for an intestinal transplant. This specimen was unstimulated CD4+ T cells sorted from spleen or lymph node cells, taken before transplant. J is TRBJ2-3 and V is TRBV27; TRBD2 agrees at 8 bases. The CDR3: CASSFPSGGKDTQYF. The CDR3 DNA reads TGTGCCAGCAGTTTCCCCAGCGGGGGAAAGGATACGCAGTATTTT.